This T cell receptor (beta chain) was recovered during a study of cytotoxic CD8 clonotypes in ibrutinib-treated CLL. Study details: There were about a dozen relapsed/refractory patients and around 15 treatment-naive patients, and fewer than 18 were IGHV unmutated. The taking of response samples occurred after a median 12 months of treatment, with a range of 6 to 36. Study findings and constraints: Public clonotypes, found uncommonly, either contracted or stayed stable on treatment. Clonality rose at ibrutinib response and fell back toward baseline at progression.

As to this clone: The antigen is not known.

The data were produced by immunoSEQ multiplex PCR, yet TCRdb's version contains in-frame clones alone and is incomplete. Here the sample spans approximately 120,000 clones, roughly 60% being singletons. This clonotype originated in a human donor with chronic lymphocytic leukemia. Sequenced here: PBMCs, sampled after 24 months of ibrutinib treatment.

CDR3 sequence reads: CASSDRPGAGNTIYF. As DNA, the CDR3 is TGTGCCAGCAGTGACAGACCTGGTGCTGGAAACACCATATATTTT. V and J are TRBV2 and TRBJ1-3; no reliable D call. The germline V gene encodes CDR1 SNHLY and CDR2 FYNNEI. The length of the CDR3 is 15 residues. V shed 3 bases and J shed 2 bases, with 11 bases lying between them. Drawing the rest from reference TRBV2 and TRBJ1-3, the complete variable domain is EPEVTQTPSHQVTQMGQEVILRCVPISNHLYFYWYRQILGQKVEFLVSFYNNEISEKSEIFDDQFSVERPDGSNFTLKIRSTKLEDSAMYFCASSDRPGAGNTIYFGEGSWLTVV.